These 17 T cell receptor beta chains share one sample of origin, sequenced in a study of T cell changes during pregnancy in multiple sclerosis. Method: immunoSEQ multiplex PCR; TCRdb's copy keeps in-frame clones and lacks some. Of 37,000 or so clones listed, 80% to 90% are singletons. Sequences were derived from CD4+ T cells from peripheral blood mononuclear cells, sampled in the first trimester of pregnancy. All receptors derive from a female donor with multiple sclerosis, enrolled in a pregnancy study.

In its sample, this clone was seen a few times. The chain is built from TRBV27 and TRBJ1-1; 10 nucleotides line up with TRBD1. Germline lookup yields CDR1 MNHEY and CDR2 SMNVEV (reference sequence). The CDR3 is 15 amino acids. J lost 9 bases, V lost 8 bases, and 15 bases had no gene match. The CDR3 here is CASGPQLRQGAKAFF. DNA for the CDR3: TGTGCCAGCGGTCCGCAACTCAGACAGGGGGCTAAAGCTTTCTTT.

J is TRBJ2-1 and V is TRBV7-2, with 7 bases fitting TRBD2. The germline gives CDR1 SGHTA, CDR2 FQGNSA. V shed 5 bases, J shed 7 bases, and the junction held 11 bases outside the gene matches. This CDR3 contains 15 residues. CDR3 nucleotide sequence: TGTGCCAGCAGCCTTGGGGGGGTTGTGTGGAATGAGCAGTTCTTC. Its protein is CASSLGGVVWNEQFF.

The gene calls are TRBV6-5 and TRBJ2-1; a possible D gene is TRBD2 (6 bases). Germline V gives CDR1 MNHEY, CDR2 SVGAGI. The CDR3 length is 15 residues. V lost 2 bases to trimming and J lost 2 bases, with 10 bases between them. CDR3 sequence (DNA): TGTGCCAGCAGTTACCGGCTAGCGACCTACAATGAGCAGTTCTTC. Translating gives CASSYRLATYNEQFF.

The CDR3 here is CASRDSKETQYF. The DNA for the CDR3 is TGTGCCAGCAGGGACAGCAAAGAGACCCAGTACTTC. The chain carries TRBV4-2 and TRBJ2-5; possible D gene TRBD1, 6 bases. V was shortened by 6 bases and J by 3 bases, with 8 bases between the two germline ends. Germline V gene data show CDR1 as LGHNA and CDR2 as YNFKEQ. This CDR3 has 12 residues.

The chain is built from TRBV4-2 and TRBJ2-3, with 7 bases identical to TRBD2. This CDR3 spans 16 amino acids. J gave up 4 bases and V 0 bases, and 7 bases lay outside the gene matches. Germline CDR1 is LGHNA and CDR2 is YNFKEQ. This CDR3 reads CASSQDLWGGPDTQYF. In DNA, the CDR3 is TGTGCCAGCAGCCAAGATCTATGGGGGGGACCAGATACGCAGTATTTT.

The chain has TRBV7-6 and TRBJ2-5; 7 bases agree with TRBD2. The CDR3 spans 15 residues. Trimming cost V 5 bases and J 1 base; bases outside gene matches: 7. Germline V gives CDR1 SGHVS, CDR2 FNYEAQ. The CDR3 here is CASSPIWEGQETQYF. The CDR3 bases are TGTGCCAGCAGCCCCATCTGGGAGGGCCAAGAGACCCAGTACTTC.

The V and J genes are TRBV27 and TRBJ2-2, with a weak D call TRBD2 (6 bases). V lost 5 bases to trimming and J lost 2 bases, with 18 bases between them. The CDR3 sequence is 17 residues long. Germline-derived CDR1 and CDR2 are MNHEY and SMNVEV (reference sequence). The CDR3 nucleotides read TGTGCCAGCAGTAACTTTGGAGGGGCCCTTAACACCGGGGAGCTGTTTTTT. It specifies CASSNFGGALNTGELFF.

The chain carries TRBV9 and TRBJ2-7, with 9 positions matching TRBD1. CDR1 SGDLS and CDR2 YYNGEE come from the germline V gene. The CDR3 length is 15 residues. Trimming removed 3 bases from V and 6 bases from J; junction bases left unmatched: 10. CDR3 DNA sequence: TGTGCCAGCAGCGCTTGGACAGGGGAAGGAGGCGAGCAGTACTTC. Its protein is CASSAWTGEGGEQYF.

The CDR3 sequence: CASSGEGQGSTEAFF. CDR3 sequence (DNA): TGTGCCAGTAGTGGGGAAGGACAGGGCAGCACTGAAGCTTTCTTT. The J gene is TRBJ1-1, the V gene TRBV19; 8 nucleotides match TRBD1. V was clipped by 5 bases and J by 4 bases; unmatched bases: 9. Germline V lookup: CDR1 LNHDA, CDR2 SQIVND (reference sequence). This CDR3 comprises 15 residues.

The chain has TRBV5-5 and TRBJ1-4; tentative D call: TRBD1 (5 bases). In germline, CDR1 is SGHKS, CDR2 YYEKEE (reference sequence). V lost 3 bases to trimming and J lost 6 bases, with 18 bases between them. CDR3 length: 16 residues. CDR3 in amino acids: CASSSTIGREDEKLFF. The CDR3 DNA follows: TGTGCCAGCAGCTCTACGATCGGCAGGGAGGATGAAAAACTGTTTTTT. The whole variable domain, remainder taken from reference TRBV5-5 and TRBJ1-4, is DAGVTQSPTHLIKTRGQQVTLRCSPISGHKSVSWYQQVLGQGPQFIFQYYEKEERGRGNFPDRFSARQFPNYSSELNVNALLLGDSALYLCASSSTIGREDEKLFFGSGTQLSVL.

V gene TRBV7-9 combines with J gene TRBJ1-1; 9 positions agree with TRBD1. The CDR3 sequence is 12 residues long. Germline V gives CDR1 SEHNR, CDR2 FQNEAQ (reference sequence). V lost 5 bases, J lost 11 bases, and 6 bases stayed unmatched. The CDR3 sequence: CASSLSGQGAFF. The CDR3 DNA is TGTGCCAGCAGCCTAAGCGGACAGGGGGCTTTCTTT.

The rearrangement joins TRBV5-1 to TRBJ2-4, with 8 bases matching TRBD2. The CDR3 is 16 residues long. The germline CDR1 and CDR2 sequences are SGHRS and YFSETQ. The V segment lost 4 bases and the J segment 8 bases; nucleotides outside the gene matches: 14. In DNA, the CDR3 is TGCGCCAGCAGCGCCTCCCCGGGGGGGCAGGCCGACATTCAGTACTTC. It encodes CASSASPGGQADIQYF.

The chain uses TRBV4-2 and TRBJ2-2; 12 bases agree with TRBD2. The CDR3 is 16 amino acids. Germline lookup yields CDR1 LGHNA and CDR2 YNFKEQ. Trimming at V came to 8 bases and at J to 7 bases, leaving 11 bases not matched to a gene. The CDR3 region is CASALTSGGIYGELFF. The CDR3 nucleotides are TGTGCCAGCGCCCTTACTAGCGGGGGGATATACGGGGAGCTGTTTTTT.

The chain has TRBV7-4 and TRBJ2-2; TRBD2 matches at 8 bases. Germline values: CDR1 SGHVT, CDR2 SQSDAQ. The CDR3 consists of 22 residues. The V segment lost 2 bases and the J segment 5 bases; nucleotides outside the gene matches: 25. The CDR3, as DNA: TGTGCCAGCAGCTTAAAAAGGATATTAGCGGGGCAAGATTTGGAGAGGACCGGGGAGCTGTTTTTT. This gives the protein CASSLKRILAGQDLERTGELFF.

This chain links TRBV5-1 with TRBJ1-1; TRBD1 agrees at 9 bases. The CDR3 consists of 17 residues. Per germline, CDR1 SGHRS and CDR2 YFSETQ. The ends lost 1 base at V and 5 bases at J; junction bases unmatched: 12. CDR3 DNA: TGCGCCAGCAGCTTGTTAGGCACAGGGGGCGTAGAGACTGAAGCTTTCTTT. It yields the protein CASSLLGTGGVETEAFF.

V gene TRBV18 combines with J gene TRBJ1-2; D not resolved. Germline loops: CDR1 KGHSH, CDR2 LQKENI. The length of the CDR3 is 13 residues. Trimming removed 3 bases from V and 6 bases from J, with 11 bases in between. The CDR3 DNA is TGTGCCAGCTCACCTACGGCGGGTCATGGCTACACCTTC. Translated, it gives CASSPTAGHGYTF.

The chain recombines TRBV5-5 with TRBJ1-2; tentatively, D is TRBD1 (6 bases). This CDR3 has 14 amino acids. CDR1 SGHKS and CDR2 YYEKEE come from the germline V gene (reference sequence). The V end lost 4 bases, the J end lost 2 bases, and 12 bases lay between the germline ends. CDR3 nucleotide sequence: TGTGCCAGCAGCCCGGGGGGGGCCAACTATGGCTACACCTTC. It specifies CASSPGGANYGYTF.